Below, 7 T cell receptor beta chains from the same sample are listed, as sequenced in a study of control samples from healthy donors and cancer patients. Assay used: immunoSEQ multiplex PCR; TCRdb lists only in-frame clones, some missing. Among 130,000 to 150,000 clones listed, approximately 90% were seen once. Sequenced input: blood. These TCRs come from a woman younger than 45 in good health.

The chain recombines TRBV6-5 with TRBJ1-3; unclear D gene. The CDR3 is 13 amino acids. Trimming stripped 5 bases from V and 4 bases from J, with 9 bases between. Germline CDR1 reads MNHEY; CDR2 reads SVGAGI. CDR3 sequence reads: CASSRGPGNTIYF. CDR3 bases: TGTGCCAGCAGTCGGGGTCCCGGAAACACCATATATTTT.

As DNA, the CDR3 is TGCGCCAGCAGCCAAGATCTCAGGGGGGCCCAGCCCCAGCATTTT. The encoded protein is CASSQDLRGAQPQHF. The J gene is TRBJ1-5, the V gene TRBV4-1; 7 bases fit TRBD1. The CDR3 contains 15 residues. Looked up from germline, CDR1 is MGHRA and CDR2 is YSYEKL. V lost 0 bases to trimming and J lost 7 bases; unmatched junction nucleotides: 6.

The chain carries TRBV2 and TRBJ2-1, with a weak D call TRBD1 (6 bases). The CDR3 is 15 residues long. Trimming removed 6 bases at V and 0 bases at J, with 12 bases between. Germline-derived CDR1 and CDR2 are SNHLY and FYNNEI. The chain's CDR3 is CASSQQGDSYNEQFF. The CDR3 DNA sequence: TGTGCCAGCAGCCAACAGGGTGACTCCTACAATGAGCAGTTCTTC.

This clone was seen only once. The rearrangement uses TRBV30 and TRBJ1-2, with TRBD1 matching 11 bases. CDR1 and CDR2 from the germline V gene are GTSNPN and SVGIG (reference sequence). This CDR3 region has 13 residues. The trim removed 1 base at V and 8 bases at J, leaving 3 bases unmatched. The CDR3 sequence is CAWSAGQGEGYTF. CDR3 nucleotides: TGTGCCTGGAGTGCGGGACAGGGGGAGGGCTACACCTTC. Drawing the rest from reference TRBV30 and TRBJ1-2, the complete variable domain is SQTIHQWPATLVQPVGSPLSLECTVEGTSNPNLYWYRQAAGRGLQLLFYSVGIGQISSEVPQNLSASRPQDRQFILSSKKLLLSDSGFYLCAWSAGQGEGYTFGSGTRLTVV.

This clone was detected only a few times. This chain connects TRBV5-5 to TRBJ2-3; D is undetermined. Germline V gives CDR1 SGHKS, CDR2 YYEKEE (reference sequence). Trimming removed 1 base at V and 0 bases at J, with 9 bases between. CDR3 length: 15 amino acids. The chain's CDR3 is CASSLPSGSTDTQYF. For the CDR3, the DNA is TGTGCCAGCAGCTTGCCGTCAGGTAGCACAGATACGCAGTATTTT.

V gene TRBV14 combines with J gene TRBJ2-3; D perhaps matches TRBD1 (5 bases). The CDR3 is 13 amino acids. The V end was cut by 5 bases, the J end by 3 bases, with 9 bases between. CDR1 SGHDN and CDR2 FVKESK come from the germline V gene. CDR3 nucleotide sequence: TGTGCCAGCAGCTTGGGGCTAACAGATACGCAGTATTTT. Translated: CASSLGLTDTQYF. Combining the CDR3 with reference TRBV14 and TRBJ2-3 gives the whole variable domain EAGVTQFPSHSVIEKGQTVTLRCDPISGHDNLYWYRRVMGKEIKFLLHFVKESKQDESGMPNNRFLAERTGGTYSTLKVQPAELEDSGVYFCASSLGLTDTQYFGPGTRLTVL.

The chain recombines TRBV27 with TRBJ1-6; D unresolved. V lost 3 bases, J lost 8 bases, and 20 bases lay in between. Germline V lookup: CDR1 MNHEY, CDR2 SMNVEV (reference sequence). The length of the CDR3 is 17 residues. CDR3 nucleotide sequence: TGTGCCAGCAGTTTTTCGGCCCGGCCCGAGATCGATTCACCCCTCCACTTT. Amino acid sequence: CASSFSARPEIDSPLHF.